What follows are 30 T cell receptor beta chains derived from one specimen sequenced in a study of cytomegalovirus exposure and HLA in healthy donors. Method: immunoSEQ multiplex PCR; TCRdb's copy keeps in-frame clones and lacks some. The sample holds fewer than 70,000 clones; around 96% are singletons and the top ten take about 0.96%. Sequenced sample: PBMCs. Source of these receptors: a man between 18 and 35 years old in good health and CMV-seronegative.

CDR3 in DNA: TGCGCCAGCAGCCAAGACGGGAGCTTCTACGAGCAGTACTTC. Protein sequence: CASSQDGSFYEQYF. The chain recombines TRBV4-1 with TRBJ2-7, with D possibly matching TRBD2 (6 bases). Germline V lookup: CDR1 MGHRA, CDR2 YSYEKL. The ends were cut back, 0 bases at V and 3 bases at J, with 9 bases in the middle. This CDR3 is 14 amino acids long.

The chain is built from TRBV28 and TRBJ1-1, with a tentative D call TRBD1 (5 bases). From germline, CDR1 is MDHEN and CDR2 SYDVKM. The ends were cut back, 11 bases at V and 3 bases at J, with 22 bases in the middle. The CDR3 loop spans 15 amino acids. The CDR3 reads CAGGRAGWLDTEAFF. Here the CDR3 DNA reads TGTGCCGGCGGTAGGGCAGGGTGGTTAGACACTGAAGCTTTCTTT.

The chain joins TRBV27 to TRBJ2-7; the D gene is possibly TRBD1 (6 bases). The CDR3 runs 14 residues. V lost 5 bases and J lost 7, with 18 bases in between. Germline CDR1 is MNHEY and CDR2 is SMNVEV (reference sequence). The CDR3 region has the DNA TGTGCCAGCAGTCTCAGGGGCGTACTACGGGAGCAGTACTTC. Protein: CASSLRGVLREQYF.

This chain links TRBV27 with TRBJ2-1; the D is unclear. This CDR3 is built from 14 residues. CDR1 is MNHEY and CDR2 is SMNVEV in the germline V gene (reference sequence). Deletions cut 8 bases from V and 8 bases from J, with 19 bases between. CDR3 nucleotides: TGTGCCAGCCGGGTCGCAAGTTCGATTGATGAGCAGTTCTTC. Its translation is CASRVASSIDEQFF.

The rearrangement links TRBV29-1 to TRBJ1-1, with D hard to call. Germline lookup yields CDR1 SQVTM and CDR2 ANQGSEA. The ends were cut back, 4 bases at V and 2 bases at J, with 11 bases in the middle. This CDR3 comprises 13 residues. The CDR3 protein is CSVAVSPNTEAFF. In nucleotides, the CDR3 is TGCAGCGTTGCTGTCAGTCCCAACACTGAAGCTTTCTTT.

The chain employs TRBV28 and TRBJ2-7, with 10 bases identical to TRBD1. The CDR3 loop spans 15 amino acids. Germline CDR1 reads MDHEN; CDR2 reads SYDVKM. J gave up 4 bases and V 5 bases, and 8 bases lay outside the gene matches. CDR3 sequence reads: CASSLFDRGPYEQYF. Written as DNA, the CDR3 is TGTGCCAGCAGTCTTTTCGACAGGGGGCCATACGAGCAGTACTTC.

This chain links TRBV7-2 with TRBJ2-1; D unclear. Deletions cut 5 bases from V and 12 bases from J, with 14 bases between. Looked up from germline, CDR1 is SGHTA and CDR2 is FQGNSA. The CDR3 is 12 residues long. CDR3 coding DNA: TGTGCCAGCAGCCATCGGTATTCCTTGCAGTTCTTC. It encodes CASSHRYSLQFF.

CDR3 coding DNA: TGTGCCAGCAGCTCTACGGGACAGGGGGCGACTAATGAAAAACTGTTTTTT. Amino acids: CASSSTGQGATNEKLFF. J is TRBJ1-4 and V is TRBV7-2, with 12 bases matching TRBD1. Germline values: CDR1 SGHTA, CDR2 FQGNSA. V was clipped by 4 bases and J by 2 bases; unmatched bases: 5. The CDR3 loop spans 17 amino acids.

The V gene is TRBV19, the J gene TRBJ2-2; tentatively, D is TRBD2 (6 bases). The CDR3 extends over 21 amino acids. The V end was cut by 4 bases, the J end by 1 base, with 28 bases between. Germline CDR1 is LNHDA and CDR2 is SQIVND (reference sequence). DNA of the CDR3: TGTGCCAGTAGTACATATTTCATGGGACCTACTAGCAGAGGGAACACCGGGGAGCTGTTTTTT. This codes for CASSTYFMGPTSRGNTGELFF.

The chain uses TRBV28 and TRBJ2-5; 7 bases are shared with TRBD1. CDR3 length equals 14 residues. Trimming at V came to 5 bases and at J to 2 bases, leaving 5 bases not matched to a gene. Germline V gene data show CDR1 as MDHEN and CDR2 as SYDVKM. CDR3 protein: CASSPARGQETQYF. The CDR3 region has the DNA TGTGCCAGCAGTCCGGCCAGGGGGCAAGAGACCCAGTACTTC.

This sequence joins TRBV30 and TRBJ2-1; D possibly corresponds to TRBD2 (6 bases). CDR1 GTSNPN and CDR2 SVGIG come from the germline V gene (reference sequence). The CDR3 totals 14 residues. Trimming removed 4 bases from V and 6 bases from J, with 16 bases in between. CDR3 sequence (DNA): TGTGCCTGGAACCGGGACTTGGGTCGCAATGAGCAGTTCTTC. It specifies CAWNRDLGRNEQFF.

V usage is TRBV10-2 and J usage is TRBJ2-4; tentative D call: TRBD1 (6 bases). The CDR3 runs to 13 residues. V was trimmed by 7 bases and J by 6 bases, leaving 13 bases between them. Germline values: CDR1 WSHSY, CDR2 SAAADI. CDR3: CASTPTGSNIQYF. DNA for the CDR3: TGCGCCAGCACCCCGACAGGTTCAAACATTCAGTACTTC.

The rearrangement uses TRBV2 and TRBJ2-1; no firm D call. Trimming pared 5 bases from V and 2 bases from J, leaving 13 bases between. The CDR3 has 15 amino acids. CDR1 SNHLY and CDR2 FYNNEI come from the germline V gene. The CDR3 sequence: CASSLYSVTYNEQFF. The CDR3 DNA reads TGTGCCAGCAGTCTCTATAGTGTGACCTACAATGAGCAGTTCTTC. Full variable domain (remainder filled in from reference TRBV2 and TRBJ2-1): EPEVTQTPSHQVTQMGQEVILRCVPISNHLYFYWYRQILGQKVEFLVSFYNNEISEKSEIFDDQFSVERPDGSNFTLKIRSTKLEDSAMYFCASSLYSVTYNEQFFGPGTRLTVL.

For the CDR3, the DNA is TGTGCCAGCAGGGGACAGGGATTAGGTACGCAGTATTTT. This codes for CASRGQGLGTQYF. J is TRBJ2-3 and V is TRBV27; 9 bases agree with TRBD1. The V segment lost 6 bases and the J segment 8 bases; nucleotides outside the gene matches: 6. The CDR3 totals 13 residues. Germline lookup yields CDR1 MNHEY and CDR2 SMNVEV (reference sequence).

The rearrangement links TRBV11-2 to TRBJ2-7; 7 bases line up with TRBD1. The CDR3 sequence is 15 residues long. Per the germline V gene, CDR1 is SGHAT and CDR2 is FQNNGV. The trim removed 5 bases at V and 3 bases at J, leaving 10 bases unmatched. The CDR3 bases are TGTGCCAGCAGCCCCCAATGGGACAGCAGCTACGAGCAGTACTTC. Its protein product is CASSPQWDSSYEQYF.

The CDR3 DNA reads as TGTGCCAGCATACCGGGACTAGGCAATGAGGAGCAGTTCTTC. Translated: CASIPGLGNEEQFF. This chain uses TRBV18 with TRBJ2-1; TRBD2 matches at 8 bases. Germline CDR1 reads KGHSH; CDR2 reads LQKENI. This CDR3 region has 14 residues. V lost 8 bases and J lost 10; bases outside the gene matches: 13. Looking up the rest from reference TRBV18 and TRBJ2-1 gives the full variable domain: NAGVMQNPRHLVRRRGQEARLRCSPMKGHSHVYWYRQLPEEGLKFMVYLQKENIIDESGMPKERFSAEFPKEGPSILRIQQVVRGDSAAYFCASIPGLGNEEQFFGPGTRLTVL.

The chain combines TRBV4-1 with TRBJ2-5, with D unresolved. Trimming removed 1 base at V and 4 bases at J, with 13 bases between. There are 15 residues in the CDR3. Germline CDR1 is MGHRA and CDR2 is YSYEKL. The CDR3 nucleotides read TGCGCCAGCAGCCAAGTATCAGGATTTTCAGAGACCCAGTACTTC. Translating it yields CASSQVSGFSETQYF.

The chain has TRBV18 and TRBJ2-2, with TRBD2 matching 9 bases. Trimming cost V 5 bases and J 5 bases; bases outside gene matches: 3. Germline CDR1 KGHSH, CDR2 LQKENI. CDR3 length: 14 residues. The CDR3: CASSIAGVTGELFF. CDR3 in DNA: TGTGCCAGCTCAATAGCGGGAGTTACCGGGGAGCTGTTTTTT. The variable domain in full, completed from reference TRBV18 and TRBJ2-2, reads NAGVMQNPRHLVRRRGQEARLRCSPMKGHSHVYWYRQLPEEGLKFMVYLQKENIIDESGMPKERFSAEFPKEGPSILRIQQVVRGDSAAYFCASSIAGVTGELFFGEGSRLTVL.

The J gene is TRBJ1-5, the V gene TRBV29-1, with TRBD1 identical over 8 bases. CDR3 size: 13 residues. Unmatched junction bases numbered 5, after V lost 2 bases and J lost 8 bases. Germline-derived CDR1 and CDR2 are SQVTM and ANQGSEA. The CDR3 here is CSVEQGAGEPQHF. For the CDR3, the DNA is TGCAGCGTTGAACAGGGGGCTGGGGAGCCCCAGCATTTT.

The rearrangement joins TRBV21-1 to TRBJ2-7; the table calls TRBD2, which could not be checked here. TRBV21-1 is a pseudogene segment. This CDR3 is 16 amino acids long. CDR3 sequence reads: CASSKGRLAGIGEQYF. Written as DNA, the CDR3 is TGTGCCAGCAGCAAAGGACGACTAGCGGGAATTGGCGAGCAGTACTTC.

V usage is TRBV11-2 and J usage is TRBJ1-2, with D uncertain. The V gene lost 5 bases and the J gene lost 1 base, with 11 bases spanning the gap. The CDR3 consists of 14 residues. Germline values: CDR1 SGHAT, CDR2 FQNNGV. The CDR3 sequence: CASSPHIDNYGYTF. CDR3 coding DNA: TGTGCCAGCAGCCCGCACATTGATAACTATGGCTACACCTTC.

CDR3 coding DNA: TGTGCCAGCAGTCTCGCCCGAATAGCGGGAGCCTCCAATGAGCAGTTCTTC. Its protein product is CASSLARIAGASNEQFF. The chain couples TRBV28 to TRBJ2-1, with 9 bases fitting TRBD2. V shed 5 bases and J 6 bases; nucleotides not matched to a gene: 14. The CDR3 extends over 17 amino acids. CDR1 is MDHEN, CDR2 SYDVKM, per germline.

The rearrangement links TRBV5-1 to TRBJ2-1; possibly TRBD1 for D (5 bases). CDR1 is SGHRS, CDR2 YFSETQ, per germline. V shed 2 bases and J shed 4 bases, with 10 bases lying between them. The CDR3 is 14 amino acids. The CDR3 DNA reads TGCGCCAGCAGCTTTTCAGGGCAGTACAATGAGCAGTTCTTC. Its translation: CASSFSGQYNEQFF.

This clone was counted once. V gene TRBV5-6 combines with J gene TRBJ2-3; 7 nucleotides align to TRBD2. Germline lookup yields CDR1 SGHDT and CDR2 YYEEEE. V dropped 3 bases and J dropped 1; count of bases not matched to a gene: 8. The CDR3 spans 16 residues. DNA for the CDR3: TGTGCCAGCAGCTATCTAGCGGCCTGGGGCACAGATACGCAGTATTTT. This translates into CASSYLAAWGTDTQYF.

The count of this clone is one. This sequence joins TRBV18 and TRBJ2-7; 12 bases agree with TRBD1. Germline loops: CDR1 KGHSH, CDR2 LQKENI. V lost 2 bases and J lost 6; bases outside the gene matches: 8. The CDR3 totals 16 residues. The CDR3: CASSPMQGTGGGEQYF. CDR3 DNA: TGTGCCAGCTCACCAATGCAGGGGACAGGGGGCGGCGAGCAGTACTTC.

The chain has TRBV27 and TRBJ2-7, with 8 bases identical to TRBD2. Germline lookup yields CDR1 MNHEY and CDR2 SMNVEV (reference sequence). V was clipped by 9 bases and J by 2 bases; unmatched bases: 3. The CDR3 spans 12 residues. In DNA form, the CDR3 reads TGTGCCAGTTCGGGGGGGGCCTACGAGCAGTACTTC. As protein: CASSGGAYEQYF.

The rearrangement links TRBV20-1 to TRBJ1-2; D not resolved. V was pared by 5 bases and J by 8 bases, with 12 bases between. There are 11 residues in the CDR3. The germline CDR1 and CDR2 sequences are DFQATT and SNEGSKA (reference sequence). This chain's CDR3 is CSAYDKHGYTF. The CDR3 nucleotides are TGCAGTGCTTACGACAAGCACGGCTACACCTTC.

V is TRBV7-9 and J is TRBJ2-1; D might be TRBD2 (6 bases). V lost 5 bases and J 14 bases, leaving 13 bases between the germline ends. This CDR3 spans 11 amino acids. CDR1 SEHNR and CDR2 FQNEAQ come from the germline V gene (reference sequence). As DNA, the CDR3 is TGTGCCAGCAGCCAACTAGCTGCTAAGTTCTTC. It codes for CASSQLAAKFF.

The CDR3 sequence: CASRTSGRAVNDEQFF. The CDR3, as DNA: TGTGCCAGCAGAACTAGCGGGAGGGCCGTCAATGATGAGCAGTTCTTC. V and J are TRBV6-6 and TRBJ2-1, with 13 bases fitting TRBD2. The CDR3 spans 16 residues. Trimming removed 6 bases from V and 8 bases from J; junction bases left unmatched: 10. Germline V gene lookup returns CDR1 MNHNY and CDR2 SVGAGI (reference sequence).

The chain employs TRBV11-2 and TRBJ2-7; perhaps TRBD2 as D (7 bases). This CDR3 region has 14 residues. The V end lost 5 bases, the J end lost 3 bases, and 14 bases lay between the germline ends. CDR1 and CDR2 from the germline V gene are SGHAT and FQNNGV. CDR3 region: CASSPAGTFYEQYF. The CDR3 DNA reads as TGTGCCAGCAGCCCAGCGGGGACATTCTACGAGCAGTACTTC.